One T cell receptor (beta chain) is described in this entry. The data were taken from a study of cytomegalovirus exposure and HLA in healthy donors. Germline V gene sequence: CDR1 MDHEN, CDR2 SYDVKM. CDR3 length: 15 residues. Deletions cut 7 bases from V and 0 bases from J, with 15 bases between. The PCR used 60 Vbeta and 13 Jbeta primers. The data were produced by immunoSEQ multiplex PCR, yet TCRdb's version contains in-frame clones alone and is incomplete. The data show some 110,000 clones, less than 80% seen once. The chain recombines TRBV28 with TRBJ1-1, with D tentatively TRBD1 (5 bases). This receptor was taken from a woman aged 45-60 years in good health and CMV-seropositive. The sequenced material came from PBMCs. CDR3 sequence reads: CASIPGGTLNTEAFF. The CDR3 DNA is TGTGCCAGCATCCCCGGGGGGACTTTGAACACTGAAGCTTTCTTT.